Reported below is one TCR beta chain. What it binds is unknown. This entry comes from a study of T cell responses to AZD1222 COVID-19 vaccine. Repertoires were generated with immunoSEQ multiplex PCR, while TCRdb's copy carries only in-frame clones and drops some. The table lists tens of thousands of clones, 80% to 90% of them singletons. The study's findings and limits: Epitopes outside B.1.351 and B.1.1.7 mutated regions reportedly drew nearly half of spike TCRs.

Trimming removed 6 bases from V and 0 bases from J, with 11 bases in between. The CDR3 is 15 residues long. Germline V gene lookup returns CDR1 SEHNR and CDR2 FQNEAQ (reference sequence). The clonotype was recovered from an adult who received the AZD1222 COVID-19 vaccine. Sequenced here: peripheral blood, sampled 28 days after the second AZD1222 dose. V usage is TRBV7-9 and J usage is TRBJ2-2, with D unclear. CDR3 sequence (DNA): TGTGCCAGCAGTCCAACATGGACGAACACCGGGGAGCTGTTTTTT. As protein: CASSPTWTNTGELFF.